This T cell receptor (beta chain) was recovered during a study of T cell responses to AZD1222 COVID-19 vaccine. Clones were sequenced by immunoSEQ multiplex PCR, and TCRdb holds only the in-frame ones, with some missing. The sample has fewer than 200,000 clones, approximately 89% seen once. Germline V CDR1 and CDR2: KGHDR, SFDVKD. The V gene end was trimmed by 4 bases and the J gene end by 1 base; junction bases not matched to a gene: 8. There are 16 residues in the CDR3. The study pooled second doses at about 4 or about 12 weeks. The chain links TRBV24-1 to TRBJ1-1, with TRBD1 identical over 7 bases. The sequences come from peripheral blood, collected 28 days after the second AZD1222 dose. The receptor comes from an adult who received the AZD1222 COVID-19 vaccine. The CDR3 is CATSEIPTGENTEAFF. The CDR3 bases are TGTGCCACCAGTGAAATCCCAACAGGGGAGAACACTGAAGCTTTCTTT.